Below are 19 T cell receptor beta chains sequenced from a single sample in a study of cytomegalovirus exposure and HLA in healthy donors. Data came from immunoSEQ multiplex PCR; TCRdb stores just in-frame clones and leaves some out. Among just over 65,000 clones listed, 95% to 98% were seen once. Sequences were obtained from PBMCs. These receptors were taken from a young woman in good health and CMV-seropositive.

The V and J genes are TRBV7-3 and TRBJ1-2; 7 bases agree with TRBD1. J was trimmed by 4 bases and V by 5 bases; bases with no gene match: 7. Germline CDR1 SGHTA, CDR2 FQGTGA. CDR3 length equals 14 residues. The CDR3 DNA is TGTGCCAGCAGCGTTGGACAGGTCGGCTATGGCTACACCTTC. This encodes CASSVGQVGYGYTF.

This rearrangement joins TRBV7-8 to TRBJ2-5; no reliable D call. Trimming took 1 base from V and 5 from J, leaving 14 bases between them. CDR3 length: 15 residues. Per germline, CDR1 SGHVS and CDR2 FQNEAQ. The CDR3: CASSLGGSSAETQYF. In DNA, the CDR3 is TGTGCCAGCAGCTTAGGAGGTTCCAGCGCGGAGACCCAGTACTTC.

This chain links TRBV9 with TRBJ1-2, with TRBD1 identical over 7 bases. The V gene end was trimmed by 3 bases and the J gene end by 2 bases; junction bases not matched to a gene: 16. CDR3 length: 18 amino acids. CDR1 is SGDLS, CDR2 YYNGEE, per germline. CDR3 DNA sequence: TGTGCCAGCAGCGGAGGTCCGGGACAGCCTACCAGGAACTATGGCTACACCTTC. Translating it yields CASSGGPGQPTRNYGYTF.

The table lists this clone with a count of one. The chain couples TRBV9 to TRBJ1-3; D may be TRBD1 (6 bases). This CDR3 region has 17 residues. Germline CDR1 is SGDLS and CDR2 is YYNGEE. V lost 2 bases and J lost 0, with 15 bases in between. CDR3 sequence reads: CASSVKGHTVSGNTIYF. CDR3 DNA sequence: TGTGCCAGCAGCGTCAAGGGACACACCGTCTCTGGAAACACCATATATTTT.

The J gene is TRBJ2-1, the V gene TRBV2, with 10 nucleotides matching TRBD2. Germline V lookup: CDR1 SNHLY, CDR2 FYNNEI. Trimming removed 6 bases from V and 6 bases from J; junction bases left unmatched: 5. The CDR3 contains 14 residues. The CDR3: CASRGLAGVNEQFF. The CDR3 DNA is TGTGCCAGCAGGGGGCTAGCGGGGGTCAATGAGCAGTTCTTC.

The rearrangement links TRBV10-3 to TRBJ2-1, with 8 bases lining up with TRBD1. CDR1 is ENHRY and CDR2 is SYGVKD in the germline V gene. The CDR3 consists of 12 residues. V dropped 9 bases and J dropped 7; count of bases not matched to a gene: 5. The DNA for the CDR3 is TGTGCCATTAACAGGGGGAAGAATGAGCAGTTCTTC. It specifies CAINRGKNEQFF.

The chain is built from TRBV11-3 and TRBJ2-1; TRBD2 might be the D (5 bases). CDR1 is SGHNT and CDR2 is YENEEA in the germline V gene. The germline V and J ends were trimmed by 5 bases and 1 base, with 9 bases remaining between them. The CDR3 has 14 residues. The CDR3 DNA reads TGTGCCAGCAGCGTTTCGGGGTCCTACAATGAGCAGTTCTTC. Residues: CASSVSGSYNEQFF.

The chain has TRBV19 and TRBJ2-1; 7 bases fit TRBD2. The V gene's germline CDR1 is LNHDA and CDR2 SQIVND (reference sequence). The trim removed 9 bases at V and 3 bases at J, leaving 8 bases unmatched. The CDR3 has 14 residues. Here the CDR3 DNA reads TGTGCCAGCCCCGATTGGACTAGCTACAATGAGCAGTTCTTC. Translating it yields CASPDWTSYNEQFF.

CDR3 in amino acids: CASSEGTTGELFF. The CDR3 coding sequence is TGTGCCAGCAGTGAAGGGACTACCGGGGAGCTGTTTTTT. This chain joins TRBV25-1 and TRBJ2-2, with a weak D call TRBD2 (6 bases). The germline V gene encodes CDR1 MGHDK and CDR2 SYGVNS. Trimming removed 2 bases from V and 5 bases from J, with 6 bases in between. The CDR3 totals 13 residues.

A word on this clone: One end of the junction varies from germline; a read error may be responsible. CDR3 nucleotides: TGTGCCACCAGTTACAGGGGCAATCAGCCCCAGCATTTT. Its protein is CATSYRGNQPQHF. The chain links TRBV27 to TRBJ1-5; perhaps TRBD1 as D (6 bases). Per the germline V gene, CDR1 is MNHEY and CDR2 is SMNVEV (reference sequence). This CDR3 has 13 residues.

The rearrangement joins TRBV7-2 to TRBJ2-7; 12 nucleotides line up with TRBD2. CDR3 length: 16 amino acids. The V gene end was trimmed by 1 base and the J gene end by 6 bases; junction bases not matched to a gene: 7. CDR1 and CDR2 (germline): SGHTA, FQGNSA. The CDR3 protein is CASSLVPSGRAPEQYF. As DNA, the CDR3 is TGTGCCAGCAGCTTAGTACCTAGCGGGAGGGCTCCCGAGCAGTACTTC. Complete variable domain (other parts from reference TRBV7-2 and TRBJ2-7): GAGVSQSPSNKVTEKGKDVELRCDPISGHTALYWYRQSLGQGLEFLIYFQGNSAPDKSGLPSDRFSAERTGGSVSTLTIQRTQQEDSAVYLCASSLVPSGRAPEQYFGPGTRLTVT.

The CDR3 nucleotides read TGTGCCAGCAGCTCCTCAGGGGATGGTAATGAAAAACTGTTTTTT. Its protein is CASSSSGDGNEKLFF. The J gene is TRBJ1-4, the V gene TRBV11-2, with a tentative D call TRBD1 (6 bases). Trimming cost V 4 bases and J 4 bases, with 13 bases left between them. The CDR3 is 15 residues long. Germline V gene lookup returns CDR1 SGHAT and CDR2 FQNNGV.

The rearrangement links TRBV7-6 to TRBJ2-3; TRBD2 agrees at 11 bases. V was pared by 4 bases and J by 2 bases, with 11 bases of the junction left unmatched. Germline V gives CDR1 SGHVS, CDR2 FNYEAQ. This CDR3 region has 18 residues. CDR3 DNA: TGTGCCAGCAGCTCCCCGGGACTAGCGGCGATACTCACAGATACGCAGTATTTT. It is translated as CASSSPGLAAILTDTQYF.

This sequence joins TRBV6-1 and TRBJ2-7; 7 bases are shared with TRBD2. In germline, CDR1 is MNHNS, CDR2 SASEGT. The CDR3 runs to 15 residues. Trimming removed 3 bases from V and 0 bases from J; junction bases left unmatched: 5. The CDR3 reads CASSDVGGSSYEQYF. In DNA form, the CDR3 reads TGTGCCAGCAGTGATGTGGGGGGGAGCTCCTACGAGCAGTACTTC.

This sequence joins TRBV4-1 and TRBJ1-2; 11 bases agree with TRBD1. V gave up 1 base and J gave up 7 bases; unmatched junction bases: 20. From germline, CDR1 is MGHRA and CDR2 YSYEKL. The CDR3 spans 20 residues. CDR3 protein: CASSQVLAKTGTGGLTGYTF. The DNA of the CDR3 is TGCGCCAGCAGCCAAGTTCTCGCCAAAACCGGGACAGGGGGGTTGACTGGCTACACCTTC.

CDR3 DNA sequence: TGTGCCAGCAGCTCCCTTATTCGCGGGGTAAGCTCCTACGAGCAGTACTTC. Encoded protein: CASSSLIRGVSSYEQYF. This chain links TRBV7-2 with TRBJ2-7; D might be TRBD2 (6 bases). CDR1 is SGHTA and CDR2 is FQGNSA in the germline V gene. This CDR3 has 17 residues. The germline V and J ends were trimmed by 4 bases and 0 bases, with 19 bases remaining between them.

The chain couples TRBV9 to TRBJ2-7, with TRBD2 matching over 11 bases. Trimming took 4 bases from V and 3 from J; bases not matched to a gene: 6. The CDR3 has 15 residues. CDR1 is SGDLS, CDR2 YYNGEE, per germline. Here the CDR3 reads CASSPSGTSGYEQYF. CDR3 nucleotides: TGTGCCAGCAGCCCCTCAGGGACTAGCGGCTACGAGCAGTACTTC.

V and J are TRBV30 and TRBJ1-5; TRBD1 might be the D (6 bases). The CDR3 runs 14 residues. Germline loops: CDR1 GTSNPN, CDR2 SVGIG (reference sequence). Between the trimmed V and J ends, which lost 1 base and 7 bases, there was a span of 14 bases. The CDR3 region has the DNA TGTGCCTGGAGTGCGTTACAGGGTGGGCAGCCCCAGCATTTT. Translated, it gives CAWSALQGGQPQHF.

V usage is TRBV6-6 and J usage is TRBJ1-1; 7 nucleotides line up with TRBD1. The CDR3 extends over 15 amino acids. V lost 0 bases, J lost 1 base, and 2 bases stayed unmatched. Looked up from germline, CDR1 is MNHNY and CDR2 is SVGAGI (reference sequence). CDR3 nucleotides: TGTGCCAGCAGTTACTCGAGGGACAGGAACACTGAAGCTTTCTTT. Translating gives CASSYSRDRNTEAFF.